This T cell receptor beta chain was sequenced during a study of blood T cell repertoires in COVID-19. There are 16 residues in the CDR3. CDR1 is SGHRS, CDR2 YFSETQ, per germline. V was clipped by 3 bases and J by 2 bases; unmatched bases: 11. As processed by the authors: From reference gene primer amplification, estimates of nucleated cell counts were derived. The repertoire was sequenced with immunoSEQ multiplex PCR; TCRdb's copy has only in-frame clones and lacks some. That table is the source of V, J and clone size, and D and trimming were worked out from the DNA. The data contain over 120,000 clones, 87% of them singletons.

The chain has TRBV5-1 and TRBJ2-7, with TRBD2 matching over 7 bases. The receptor was derived from a woman aged 45-60 years with active or convalescent COVID-19. The sequenced material came from peripheral blood. The CDR3 DNA reads as TGCGCCAGCAGCTACGGGGGGTTACTAGAAGCCTACGAGCAGTACTTC. It encodes CASSYGGLLEAYEQYF.